One and the same sample provided the 15 T cell receptor beta chains below, sequenced in a study of blood T cell repertoires in COVID-19. Repertoires were generated with immunoSEQ multiplex PCR, while TCRdb's copy carries only in-frame clones and drops some. Of hundreds of thousands of clones listed, around 86% are singletons. Sequencing was carried out using peripheral blood. These receptors were taken from a woman aged 30 to 39 with active or convalescent COVID-19.

The genes are TRBV15 and TRBJ1-2, with 8 bases fitting TRBD1. CDR1 and CDR2 from the germline V gene are LNHNV and YYDKDF (reference sequence). V shed 1 base and J 8 bases; nucleotides not matched to a gene: 9. The CDR3 covers 15 residues. The DNA of the CDR3 is TGTGCCACCAGCAGAGGCAACCAGGGGGCACGGGGCTACACCTTC. Encoded protein: CATSRGNQGARGYTF.

V and J are TRBV6-5 and TRBJ1-2; 8 bases are a match to TRBD1. Germline V lookup: CDR1 MNHEY, CDR2 SVGAGI. This CDR3 comprises 14 residues. Trimming removed 8 bases from V and 4 bases from J; junction bases left unmatched: 9. The CDR3, as DNA: TGTGCCAGCCTGTTTGGGACAGGCTTCTATGGCTACACCTTC. Residues: CASLFGTGFYGYTF.

This clone was seen only once. The chain uses TRBV7-9 and TRBJ2-1; 9 bases map to TRBD1. With 0 bases clipped from V and 5 bases from J, the junction kept 5 bases outside the gene matches. The CDR3 is 16 residues long. Per the germline V gene, CDR1 is SEHNR and CDR2 is FQNEAQ (reference sequence). The CDR3 nucleotides are TGTGCCAGCAGCTTAGCCGGGACAGGGCCGAACAATGAGCAGTTCTTC. This sequence encodes CASSLAGTGPNNEQFF.

The chain couples TRBV29-1 to TRBJ2-7, with TRBD2 identical over 10 bases. The CDR3 has 14 amino acids. The germline V gene has CDR1 SQVTM and CDR2 ANQGSEA. V was pared by 2 bases and J by 6 bases, with 7 bases of the junction left unmatched. CDR3 nucleotides: TGCAGCGTTGAACTAGCGGGAGCTCGTTTCGAGCAGTACTTC. It yields the protein CSVELAGARFEQYF.

The V and J genes are TRBV3-1 (or the pseudogene TRBV3-2) and TRBJ1-1; 11 nucleotides line up with TRBD1. The CDR3 spans 13 residues. V lost 8 bases, J lost 4 bases, and 3 bases stayed unmatched. The V gene's germline CDR1 is LGHDT and CDR2 YNNKEL (reference sequence). In DNA form, the CDR3 reads TGTGCCAGCCAGGGGACAGGGGGCACTGAAGCTTTCTTT. Its translation is CASQGTGGTEAFF.

The rearrangement joins TRBV3-1 (or the pseudogene TRBV3-2) to TRBJ2-5; TRBD2 matches at 15 bases. Germline values: CDR1 LGHDT, CDR2 YNNKEL (reference sequence). CDR3 length: 17 residues. With 3 bases clipped from V and 2 bases from J, the junction kept 4 bases outside the gene matches. This CDR3 reads CASSQMGLAGGQETQYF. CDR3 in DNA: TGTGCCAGCAGCCAGATGGGACTAGCGGGGGGACAAGAGACCCAGTACTTC.

The CDR3 reads CASSPGQTYGYTF. The CDR3 DNA is TGTGCCAGTAGCCCAGGACAGACCTATGGCTACACCTTC. The chain employs TRBV19 and TRBJ1-2, with a weak D call TRBD1 (6 bases). From germline, CDR1 is LNHDA and CDR2 SQIVND (reference sequence). The CDR3 has 13 residues. V was clipped by 6 bases and J by 4 bases, with 12 bases between them. The full variable domain, completed using reference TRBV19 and TRBJ1-2, is DGGITQSPKYLFRKEGQNVTLSCEQNLNHDAMYWYRQDPGQGLRLIYYSQIVNDFQKGDIAEGYSVSREKKESFPLTVTSAQKNPTAFYLCASSPGQTYGYTFGSGTRLTVV.

The V gene is TRBV5-1, the J gene TRBJ1-4; D might be TRBD1 (5 bases). This CDR3 spans 15 amino acids. Per the germline V gene, CDR1 is SGHRS and CDR2 is YFSETQ. V lost 0 bases, J lost 3 bases, and 9 bases lay in between. CDR3 DNA: TGCGCCAGCAGCTTGGCCGGGGGGGCTAATGAAAAACTGTTTTTT. Translated: CASSLAGGANEKLFF.

The rearrangement joins TRBV15 to TRBJ2-7; possible D gene TRBD1, 6 bases. The CDR3 consists of 14 residues. V shed 0 bases and J shed 3 bases, with 9 bases lying between them. Germline V CDR1 and CDR2: LNHNV, YYDKDF (reference sequence). In nucleotides, the CDR3 is TGTGCCACCAGCAGAGACAGGGGCGACTACGAGCAGTACTTC. It encodes CATSRDRGDYEQYF.

The chain recombines TRBV6-1 with TRBJ1-5; D remains unclear. The CDR3 is 12 residues long. Germline V CDR1 and CDR2: MNHNS, SASEGT. V was cut by 3 bases and J by 6 bases, with 6 bases left in between. CDR3 nucleotides: TGTGCCAGCAGTGATTTGCGTCAGCCCCAGCATTTT. It yields the protein CASSDLRQPQHF.

This chain joins TRBV5-6 and TRBJ1-3; tentatively, D is TRBD1 (5 bases). The CDR3 covers 14 residues. Germline V gene lookup returns CDR1 SGHDT and CDR2 YYEEEE. Trimming shortened V by 4 bases and J by 8 bases, and 16 bases separated the two germline ends. The CDR3 is CASSPTAGRDTIYF. The CDR3 region has the DNA TGTGCCAGCAGCCCGACGGCAGGGAGGGACACCATATATTTT.

The chain uses TRBV3-1 (or the pseudogene TRBV3-2) and TRBJ2-7; TRBD2 aligns across 8 bases. The trim removed 6 bases at V and 5 bases at J, leaving 6 bases unmatched. The CDR3 runs to 13 residues. Germline-derived CDR1 and CDR2 are LGHDT and YNNKEL (reference sequence). The CDR3 loop reads CASRASGGDEQYF. The CDR3 coding sequence is TGTGCCAGCAGAGCGTCCGGGGGGGACGAGCAGTACTTC.

This chain connects TRBV10-3 to TRBJ2-3, with a weak D call TRBD2 (6 bases). This CDR3 spans 16 amino acids. V was cut by 0 bases and J by 0 bases, with 10 bases left in between. Germline V lookup: CDR1 ENHRY, CDR2 SYGVKD. This CDR3 reads CAISESWGTSTDTQYF. The CDR3 DNA sequence: TGTGCCATCAGTGAGTCGTGGGGGACTAGCACAGATACGCAGTATTTT.

The rearrangement uses TRBV29-1 and TRBJ1-1; no clear D gene. Trimming took off 5 bases at V and 1 base at J, with 17 bases between the two ends. Germline V gene data show CDR1 as SQVTM and CDR2 as ANQGSEA. The CDR3 is 15 amino acids. The CDR3 is CSVSGGLARNTEAFF. The CDR3 DNA follows: TGCAGCGTTTCAGGCGGGTTGGCGAGGAACACTGAAGCTTTCTTT.

The chain employs TRBV29-1 and TRBJ1-5, with a tentative D call TRBD1 (6 bases). Germline V gives CDR1 SQVTM, CDR2 ANQGSEA. This CDR3 contains 13 residues. Trimming shortened V by 4 bases and J by 2 bases, and 9 bases separated the two germline ends. CDR3 nucleotide sequence: TGCAGCGTTGGACAGGTGGGCAATCAGCCCCAGCATTTT. Translation gives CSVGQVGNQPQHF.